One and the same sample provided the 23 T cell receptor beta chains below, sequenced in a study of CD8 T cells in ankylosing spondylitis. One entry per CDR3 protein results from TCRdb running MiXCR on the 5' RACE reads. The sample lists 250,000 to 350,000 distinct CDR3 sequences; 20% were seen once. The specimen was blood, either unsorted or a sorted T cell fraction (not recorded which). The source of these receptors is a male donor with ankylosing spondylitis or in good health (not recorded which).

This clonotype has just a few counts. The chain carries TRBV20-1 and TRBJ2-1; 9 nucleotides match TRBD1. The trim removed 1 base at V and 6 bases at J, leaving 10 bases unmatched. Germline V gene lookup returns CDR1 DFQATT and CDR2 SNEGSKA (reference sequence). The CDR3 runs to 16 residues. The chain's CDR3 is CSARGPRDRVGNEQFF. The CDR3 coding sequence is TGCAGTGCTAGAGGGCCCCGGGACAGGGTTGGCAATGAGCAGTTCTTC.

The chain employs TRBV5-5 and TRBJ2-1, with 13 bases lining up with TRBD2. V lost 3 bases, J lost 8 bases, and 8 bases stayed unmatched. Germline lookup yields CDR1 SGHKS and CDR2 YYEKEE (reference sequence). The CDR3 is 16 amino acids. This CDR3 is CASSYHRTSGGDEQFF. CDR3 coding DNA: TGTGCCAGCAGCTACCACCGGACTAGCGGGGGCGATGAGCAGTTCTTC. Full variable domain (missing parts from reference TRBV5-5 and TRBJ2-1): DAGVTQSPTHLIKTRGQQVTLRCSPISGHKSVSWYQQVLGQGPQFIFQYYEKEERGRGNFPDRFSARQFPNYSSELNVNALLLGDSALYLCASSYHRTSGGDEQFFGPGTRLTVL.

This clonotype was seen once. A read error may be the cause here, since a much bigger clone is one base away. The chain joins TRBV12-3 or TRBV12-4 to TRBJ2-1; 9 bases line up with TRBD2. The CDR3 extends over 15 amino acids. CDR3 in amino acids: CDSLGGRGHYNEQFF. CDR3 nucleotide sequence: TGTGACAGCCTGGGCGGGAGGGGTCACTACAATGAGCAGTTCTTC.

This clonotype was counted a few times. V usage is TRBV10-3 and J usage is TRBJ1-6; 9 bases are a match to TRBD1. The CDR3 has 15 amino acids. Germline trimming cut 10 bases from V and 6 bases from J; bases unmatched to any gene: 10. Germline V gene sequence: CDR1 ENHRY, CDR2 SYGVKD. The CDR3 here is CASADRGSSNSPLHF. The DNA for the CDR3 is TGTGCCAGCGCGGACAGGGGTTCTTCTAATTCACCCCTCCACTTT.

This clonotype appeared a few times. The chain has TRBV29-1 and TRBJ2-1, with unresolved D. Germline V lookup: CDR1 SQVTM, CDR2 ANQGSEA. Trimming pared 5 bases from V and 3 bases from J, leaving 14 bases between. CDR3 size: 14 residues. CDR3 DNA: TGCAGCGTTTATCCGGTCCAAAACTACAATGAGCAGTTCTTC. Its protein is CSVYPVQNYNEQFF.

The table lists this clonotype with a few counts. The V call is TRBV5-1, the J call TRBJ2-1, with D unresolved. The ends were cut back, 5 bases at V and 4 bases at J, with 10 bases in the middle. Germline CDR1 is SGHRS and CDR2 is YFSETQ. The CDR3 is 13 amino acids. CDR3: CASSPAVYNEQFF. CDR3 DNA sequence: TGCGCCAGCAGTCCGGCGGTATACAATGAGCAGTTCTTC. Using reference TRBV5-1 and TRBJ2-1 for the parts outside the CDR3, the full variable domain is KAGVTQTPRYLIKTRGQQVTLSCSPISGHRSVSWYQQTPGQGLQFLFEYFSETQRNKGNFPGRFSGRQFSNSRSEMNVSTLELGDSALYLCASSPAVYNEQFFGPGTRLTVL.

CDR3 nucleotides: TGTGCCAGCAGCCAAGAGCTTCAGGGGGGCGCTGATGTGGAGACCCAGTACTTC. Its protein is CASSQELQGGADVETQYF. The V and J genes are TRBV4-2 and TRBJ2-5, with a tentative D call TRBD1 (7 bases). The germline V gene encodes CDR1 LGHNA and CDR2 YNFKEQ. The CDR3 sequence is 18 residues long. V lost 0 bases, J lost 5 bases, and 22 bases lay in between.

The J gene is TRBJ2-3, the V gene TRBV20-1, with 10 bases fitting TRBD2. Trimming took 6 bases from V and 6 from J; bases not matched to a gene: 12. Per germline, CDR1 DFQATT and CDR2 SNEGSKA (reference sequence). The CDR3 contains 15 residues. CDR3 nucleotides: TGCAGTGCCCAACCCCTAGCGGGAGCGGGGGATACGCAGTATTTT. Translated: CSAQPLAGAGDTQYF.

The chain joins TRBV2 to TRBJ1-1; unclear D gene. V lost 4 bases and J lost 0, with 9 bases in between. The CDR3 length is 14 residues. Per germline, CDR1 SNHLY and CDR2 FYNNEI. The CDR3 loop is CASSAGVMNTEAFF. The CDR3 DNA follows: TGTGCCAGCAGTGCCGGGGTGATGAACACTGAAGCTTTCTTT.

J is TRBJ2-5 and V is TRBV3-1; TRBD2 matches at 10 bases. CDR3 size: 15 residues. The germline V gene encodes CDR1 LGHDT and CDR2 YNNKEL (reference sequence). V was clipped by 1 base and J by 5 bases; unmatched bases: 4. In DNA form, the CDR3 reads TGTGCCAGCAGCCAAGCCCTAGCGGGAGTTGAGACCCAGTACTTC. Amino acids: CASSQALAGVETQYF.

The chain carries TRBV12-3 or TRBV12-4 and TRBJ2-1; D assignment may be TRBD1 or TRBD2 (6 bases each). V lost 1 base to trimming and J lost 3 bases, with 10 bases between them. CDR3 length: 15 residues. The CDR3 sequence is CASSLGLGGYNEQFF. CDR3 sequence (DNA): TGTGCCAGCAGTTTAGGACTAGGGGGCTACAATGAGCAGTTCTTC.

The chain employs TRBV20-1 and TRBJ1-1; the D gene is possibly TRBD1 (5 bases). CDR1 is DFQATT, CDR2 SNEGSKA, per germline (reference sequence). V lost 4 bases to trimming and J lost 1 base, with 10 bases between them. This CDR3 spans 13 amino acids. The CDR3 DNA reads as TGCAGTGCTAAGGGACGGGAGAACACTGAAGCTTTCTTT. This encodes CSAKGRENTEAFF.

This clonotype came up a few times. DNA for the CDR3: TGCAGTGCTAGCGGGCAGGGAGGCCAGCCCCAGCATTTT. This translates into CSASGQGGQPQHF. The chain joins TRBV20-1 to TRBJ1-5; D is possibly TRBD1 (5 bases). The germline CDR1 and CDR2 sequences are DFQATT and SNEGSKA (reference sequence). V lost 3 bases, J lost 7 bases, and 13 bases lay in between. The CDR3 totals 13 residues.

The chain joins TRBV4-1 to TRBJ2-1; possibly TRBD1 for D (6 bases). V dropped 1 base and J dropped 0 bases, with 10 bases sitting between them. CDR1 is MGHRA and CDR2 is YSYEKL in the germline V gene. The CDR3 runs 16 residues. The CDR3 DNA sequence: TGCGCCAGCAGCCAAGCCGGGACACACTCCTACAATGAGCAGTTCTTC. Residues: CASSQAGTHSYNEQFF.

This clonotype was observed many times. DNA of the CDR3: TGTGCCAGCAGTTACGGTTTTGGGTTGGAGACCCAGTACTTC. It codes for CASSYGFGLETQYF. V gene TRBV7-8 combines with J gene TRBJ2-5, with D unresolved. Trimming took off 6 bases at V and 5 bases at J, with 16 bases between the two ends. The CDR3 has 14 residues. Germline V lookup: CDR1 SGHVS, CDR2 FQNEAQ.

This clonotype was counted many times. In DNA form, the CDR3 reads TGTGCCAGCAGCGGGGACAGGGTCCAAGAGACCCAGTACTTC. It encodes CASSGDRVQETQYF. This chain uses TRBV5-5 with TRBJ2-5; 9 nucleotides match TRBD1. This CDR3 is built from 14 residues. Germline V gives CDR1 SGHKS, CDR2 YYEKEE (reference sequence). V lost 4 bases and J lost 1; bases outside the gene matches: 2.

DNA of the CDR3: TGTGCCAGCAGTTACTTGGCGAGCACAGATACGCAGTATTTT. It yields the protein CASSYLASTDTQYF. The chain employs TRBV6-5 and TRBJ2-3; D is uncertain. CDR3 length equals 14 residues. The germline V gene encodes CDR1 MNHEY and CDR2 SVGAGI. V was pared by 1 base and J by 0 bases, with 5 bases between.

In this sample, this clonotype turned up many times. This rearrangement joins TRBV12-3 or TRBV12-4 to TRBJ1-2, with 10 bases identical to TRBD1. V gave up 3 bases and J gave up 4 bases; unmatched junction bases: 5. This CDR3 has 15 residues. The CDR3 DNA reads as TGTGCCAGCAGTTTGGGGACAGGGGTGTCCTATGGCTACACCTTC. This sequence encodes CASSLGTGVSYGYTF.

The chain couples TRBV20-1 to TRBJ2-1, with 7 bases matching TRBD1. V lost 3 bases, J lost 3 bases, and 8 bases stayed unmatched. CDR3 length: 15 residues. Germline values: CDR1 DFQATT, CDR2 SNEGSKA (reference sequence). The CDR3 region is CSARGETGLYNEQFF. In DNA form, the CDR3 reads TGCAGTGCTAGGGGGGAGACAGGGCTCTACAATGAGCAGTTCTTC.

This rearrangement joins TRBV7-2 to TRBJ1-2; possible D gene TRBD1, 6 bases. V dropped 5 bases and J dropped 4 bases, with 17 bases sitting between them. The CDR3 extends over 15 amino acids. Germline V gene lookup returns CDR1 SGHTA and CDR2 FQGNSA. CDR3 sequence reads: CASSPRQLQGYGYTF. The CDR3 DNA reads TGTGCCAGCAGCCCAAGGCAGCTACAGGGCTATGGCTACACCTTC. Supplemented by reference TRBV7-2 and TRBJ1-2, the full variable domain reads GAGVSQSPSNKVTEKGKDVELRCDPISGHTALYWYRQSLGQGLEFLIYFQGNSAPDKSGLPSDRFSAERTGGSVSTLTIQRTQQEDSAVYLCASSPRQLQGYGYTFGSGTRLTVV.

The chain combines TRBV18 with TRBJ2-3, with D tentatively TRBD1 (6 bases). CDR1 KGHSH and CDR2 LQKENI come from the germline V gene. This CDR3 is 18 amino acids long. V was trimmed by 3 bases and J by 2 bases, leaving 21 bases between them. CDR3 in amino acids: CASSPLTLATGPTDTQYF. CDR3 coding DNA: TGTGCCAGCTCACCCCTCACCTTAGCGACAGGTCCCACAGATACGCAGTATTTT.

The chain is built from TRBV18 and TRBJ2-3; 11 nucleotides match TRBD1. The CDR3 is 17 amino acids. The germline CDR1 and CDR2 sequences are KGHSH and LQKENI. The J segment lost 3 bases and the V segment lost 4 bases, leaving 9 bases of the junction unmatched. The CDR3 protein is CASSHGQGATITDTQYF. The CDR3 DNA reads as TGTGCCAGCTCACACGGACAGGGGGCGACCATAACAGATACGCAGTATTTT. The full variable domain, rest sourced from reference TRBV18 and TRBJ2-3, is NAGVMQNPRHLVRRRGQEARLRCSPMKGHSHVYWYRQLPEEGLKFMVYLQKENIIDESGMPKERFSAEFPKEGPSILRIQQVVRGDSAAYFCASSHGQGATITDTQYFGPGTRLTVL.

This clonotype appeared a few times. This sequence joins TRBV5-1 and TRBJ2-5, with 8 bases aligning to TRBD1. The CDR3 sequence is 16 residues long. Per the germline V gene, CDR1 is SGHRS and CDR2 is YFSETQ. V was clipped by 4 bases and J by 4 bases; unmatched bases: 12. The CDR3 region has the DNA TGCGCCAGCAGCCTACTGGACAGGGTAAAGGGAGAGACCCAGTACTTC. This codes for CASSLLDRVKGETQYF.